Following are 20 T cell receptor beta chains from one sample sequenced in a study of cytomegalovirus exposure and HLA in healthy donors. TCRdb's table, derived via immunoSEQ multiplex PCR, lists solely in-frame clones and lacks some. The repertoire holds 250,000 to 350,000 clones, with roughly 90% as singletons. The sequenced sample was PBMCs. The receptor set was obtained from a woman between 18 and 30 years old in good health and CMV-seronegative.

This clone was detected only a few times. V usage is TRBV11-2 and J usage is TRBJ2-7; D is perhaps TRBD2 (5 bases). Trimming took off 5 bases at V and 0 bases at J, with 11 bases between the two ends. The CDR3 spans 14 residues. Germline V gene sequence: CDR1 SGHAT, CDR2 FQNNGV. Here the CDR3 reads CASSQPGNSYEQYF. CDR3 nucleotides: TGTGCCAGCAGCCAACCGGGAAACTCCTACGAGCAGTACTTC.

The V and J genes are TRBV5-1 and TRBJ1-2; 9 positions agree with TRBD1. V lost 0 bases to trimming and J lost 4 bases; unmatched junction nucleotides: 4. Germline CDR1 is SGHRS and CDR2 is YFSETQ. The CDR3 loop spans 15 amino acids. The CDR3 bases are TGCGCCAGCAGCTTGGGGCGGACAGGGGTCTATGGCTACACCTTC. This gives the protein CASSLGRTGVYGYTF.

The chain has TRBV29-1 and TRBJ2-1, with a tentative D call TRBD1 (5 bases). There are 16 residues in the CDR3. The ends were cut back, 1 base at V and 4 bases at J, with 17 bases in the middle. Germline V lookup: CDR1 SQVTM, CDR2 ANQGSEA. The CDR3 DNA is TGCAGCGTTGAAGGGGTGACAGACCGACTTTACAATGAGCAGTTCTTC. Its protein product is CSVEGVTDRLYNEQFF.

This chain connects TRBV5-1 to TRBJ1-2, with 10 bases fitting TRBD1. The CDR3 covers 16 residues. V shed 3 bases and J 7 bases; nucleotides not matched to a gene: 12. Germline V gives CDR1 SGHRS, CDR2 YFSETQ. The CDR3 sequence is CASSSLLTGTGVGYTF. The CDR3 DNA is TGCGCCAGCAGCTCTTTGTTGACCGGGACAGGGGTTGGCTACACCTTC.

The chain employs TRBV7-9 and TRBJ2-3, with 9 bases that match TRBD2. From germline, CDR1 is SEHNR and CDR2 FQNEAQ (reference sequence). This CDR3 is 19 amino acids long. J was trimmed by 2 bases and V by 0 bases; bases with no gene match: 12. CDR3 sequence: CASSLAPSFSGRITDTQYF. In nucleotides, the CDR3 is TGTGCCAGCAGCTTAGCGCCGTCCTTTAGCGGGAGAATCACAGATACGCAGTATTTT. The complete variable domain, with remaining parts taken from reference TRBV7-9 and TRBJ2-3, reads DTGVSQNPRHKITKRGQNVTFRCDPISEHNRLYWYRQTLGQGPEFLTYFQNEAQLEKSRLLSDRFSAERPKGSFSTLEIQRTEQGDSAMYLCASSLAPSFSGRITDTQYFGPGTRLTVL.

The CDR3 spells CAWSVQAGGWERYGYTF. The CDR3 DNA is TGTGCCTGGAGTGTGCAGGCAGGGGGCTGGGAACGCTATGGCTACACCTTC. The chain employs TRBV30 and TRBJ1-2; 8 nucleotides line up with TRBD1. The junction had 13 bases not matched to a gene; V was cut back by 0 bases and J by 4 bases. The CDR3 length is 17 residues. Germline CDR1 is GTSNPN and CDR2 is SVGIG (reference sequence).

The V call is TRBV28, the J call TRBJ1-2, with unresolved D. Trimming removed 9 bases at V and 4 bases at J, with 12 bases between. The CDR3 consists of 12 residues. The germline CDR1 and CDR2 sequences are MDHEN and SYDVKM. The CDR3 is CASYTESYGYTF. CDR3 coding DNA: TGTGCCAGTTACACGGAGTCCTATGGCTACACCTTC.

The chain has TRBV2 and TRBJ2-1, with D perhaps TRBD2 (5 bases). The length of the CDR3 is 11 residues. From germline, CDR1 is SNHLY and CDR2 FYNNEI. V was clipped by 6 bases and J by 10 bases, with 10 bases between them. The CDR3 here is CASRDGGEQFF. CDR3 nucleotide sequence: TGTGCCAGCAGAGACGGCGGGGAGCAGTTCTTC.

The chain carries TRBV5-1 and TRBJ2-6; D ambiguous. This CDR3 contains 15 residues. Deletions cut 2 bases from V and 2 bases from J, with 8 bases between. The germline V gene has CDR1 SGHRS and CDR2 YFSETQ. DNA for the CDR3: TGCGCCAGCAGCTTATCCTTTCCTGGGGCCAACGTCCTGACTTTC. It codes for CASSLSFPGANVLTF. The whole variable domain, filled in from reference TRBV5-1 and TRBJ2-6, reads KAGVTQTPRYLIKTRGQQVTLSCSPISGHRSVSWYQQTPGQGLQFLFEYFSETQRNKGNFPGRFSGRQFSNSRSEMNVSTLELGDSALYLCASSLSFPGANVLTFGAGSRLTVL.

V usage is TRBV10-3 and J usage is TRBJ2-1, with D possibly being TRBD1 (5 bases). Trimming cost V 0 bases and J 8 bases, with 17 bases left between them. The CDR3 covers 16 residues. Germline V gene lookup returns CDR1 ENHRY and CDR2 SYGVKD. DNA of the CDR3: TGTGCCATCAGTGAGTCGCGTCCAGGGTCATACGATGAGCAGTTCTTC. Residues: CAISESRPGSYDEQFF.

The genes are TRBV27 and TRBJ2-3; 9 bases line up with TRBD1. The V gene end was trimmed by 7 bases and the J gene end by 6 bases; junction bases not matched to a gene: 8. From germline, CDR1 is MNHEY and CDR2 SMNVEV (reference sequence). The CDR3 spans 14 residues. As DNA, the CDR3 is TGTGCCAGCAAAGGGACAGGGTCGATCGATACGCAGTATTTT. Translating gives CASKGTGSIDTQYF.

This CDR3 is CSVMLGQDNSPLHF. As DNA, the CDR3 is TGCAGCGTTATGCTCGGACAGGATAATTCACCCCTCCACTTT. The chain uses TRBV29-1 and TRBJ1-6, with 7 bases identical to TRBD1. The V gene's germline CDR1 is SQVTM and CDR2 ANQGSEA. The CDR3 runs to 14 residues. Trimming removed 5 bases from V and 5 bases from J; junction bases left unmatched: 6.

The CDR3 DNA is TGTGCCAGCAGTGGGGCCGATGAAGCTTTCTTT. It encodes CASSGADEAFF. The chain joins TRBV6-1 to TRBJ1-1, with D unresolved. Germline V gene lookup returns CDR1 MNHNS and CDR2 SASEGT. CDR3 length: 11 residues. V shed 4 bases and J shed 7 bases, with 7 bases lying between them.

This chain connects TRBV5-6 to TRBJ2-2; D is undetermined. This CDR3 has 16 residues. Germline-derived CDR1 and CDR2 are SGHDT and YYEEEE. V dropped 1 base and J dropped 1 base, with 11 bases sitting between them. Here the CDR3 DNA reads TGTGCCAGCAGCTTGAACAGACCCTGGAACACCGGGGAGCTGTTTTTT. Translated, it gives CASSLNRPWNTGELFF.

This clone was seen a single time. This sequence joins TRBV2 and TRBJ2-5; D call uncertain. Deletions cut 5 bases from V and 2 bases from J, with 3 bases between. The CDR3 runs 11 residues. Germline CDR1 SNHLY, CDR2 FYNNEI. CDR3 coding DNA: TGTGCCAGCAGTTTACAAGAGACCCAGTACTTC. Translating gives CASSLQETQYF.

The V call is TRBV29-1, the J call TRBJ1-2; D gene unclear. V lost 1 base, J lost 0 bases, and 9 bases lay in between. The germline gives CDR1 SQVTM, CDR2 ANQGSEA. This CDR3 has 14 residues. This CDR3 is CSVEVTSPNYGYTF. The CDR3 region has the DNA TGCAGCGTTGAAGTTACATCACCTAACTATGGCTACACCTTC.

The chain links TRBV14 to TRBJ2-1, with TRBD2 matching over 7 bases. The CDR3 runs to 16 residues. Germline V gene sequence: CDR1 SGHDN, CDR2 FVKESK. V lost 0 bases, J lost 8 bases, and 10 bases stayed unmatched. The CDR3 protein is CASSQDRMGGGYEQFF. Here the CDR3 DNA reads TGTGCCAGCAGCCAAGATCGGATGGGGGGAGGGTATGAGCAGTTCTTC.

The CDR3 here is CASSEGVTDQETQYF. The CDR3, as DNA: TGTGCCAGCAGTGAAGGCGTCACAGACCAAGAGACCCAGTACTTC. The genes are TRBV2 and TRBJ2-5; D remains unclear. The length of the CDR3 is 15 residues. In germline, CDR1 is SNHLY, CDR2 FYNNEI. V gave up 1 base and J gave up 0 bases, with 9 bases separating them. The whole variable domain, filled in from reference TRBV2 and TRBJ2-5, reads EPEVTQTPSHQVTQMGQEVILRCVPISNHLYFYWYRQILGQKVEFLVSFYNNEISEKSEIFDDQFSVERPDGSNFTLKIRSTKLEDSAMYFCASSEGVTDQETQYFGPGTRLLVL.

This chain connects TRBV9 to TRBJ1-1, with D possibly being TRBD1 (6 bases). V lost 4 bases to trimming and J lost 1 base, with 14 bases between them. Germline V gene lookup returns CDR1 SGDLS and CDR2 YYNGEE. The CDR3 spans 15 residues. The CDR3 DNA sequence: TGTGCCAGCAGCAGTTCATCGACAGGGAACACTGAAGCTTTCTTT. Its protein is CASSSSSTGNTEAFF.

V gene TRBV2 combines with J gene TRBJ1-5, with D uncertain. Germline CDR1 and CDR2: SNHLY and FYNNEI. V was cut by 8 bases and J by 1 base, with 15 bases left in between. The CDR3 covers 15 residues. Written as DNA, the CDR3 is TGTGCCAGCGGGAGAGAAGTTGTAAGCAATCAGCCCCAGCATTTT. Translation gives CASGREVVSNQPQHF.